Below, 30 T cell receptor beta chains from the same sample are listed, as sequenced in a study of T cells after yellow fever vaccination. TCRdb reprocessed the 5' RACE reads via MiXCR and lists one record per CDR3 protein. The sample shows a few hundred thousand distinct CDR3 sequences, about a sixth of them seen only once. The sample was PBMCs, taken more than 4 days after the first yellow fever vaccination. The receptors were gathered from a man aged 18 to 30 who received the YFV17D yellow fever vaccine.

The chain combines TRBV20-1 with TRBJ2-1; TRBD2 is a possible D gene (6 bases). V was shortened by 0 bases and J by 2 bases, with 11 bases between the two germline ends. The CDR3 is made up of 15 amino acids. Germline CDR1 reads DFQATT; CDR2 reads SNEGSKA (reference sequence). CDR3 amino acids: CSARERGEPYNEQFF. In DNA form, the CDR3 reads TGCAGTGCTAGAGAGCGCGGGGAGCCCTACAATGAGCAGTTCTTC.

In this sample, this clonotype turned up a few times. This chain links TRBV4-2 with TRBJ2-7; D unclear. V was shortened by 0 bases and J by 3 bases, with 9 bases between the two germline ends. The CDR3 covers 14 residues. Germline assignment: CDR1 LGHNA and CDR2 YNFKEQ. The CDR3 protein is CASSQDRADYEQYF. CDR3 in DNA: TGTGCCAGCAGCCAAGATAGGGCGGACTACGAGCAGTACTTC.

The sample holds a few counts of this clonotype. This chain links TRBV4-2 with TRBJ2-1, with D tentatively TRBD2 (5 bases). The CDR3 is 20 residues long. V lost 1 base to trimming and J lost 0 bases, with 22 bases between them. Germline CDR1 and CDR2: LGHNA and YNFKEQ. CDR3: CASSQVERQHLGSSYNEQFF. Here the CDR3 DNA reads TGTGCCAGCAGCCAAGTAGAAAGACAACACCTGGGGAGCTCCTACAATGAGCAGTTCTTC.

Ten or more counts support this clonotype. The rearrangement uses TRBV4-1 and TRBJ2-3, with 9 bases matching TRBD2. V dropped 1 base and J dropped 0; count of bases not matched to a gene: 2. The V gene's germline CDR1 is MGHRA and CDR2 YSYEKL. This CDR3 is built from 16 residues. The CDR3 coding sequence is TGCGCCAGCAGCCAAGTCGGACTAGCGAGCACAGATACGCAGTATTTT. It encodes CASSQVGLASTDTQYF.

The chain has TRBV20-1 and TRBJ1-1; D perhaps matches TRBD1 (5 bases). The CDR3 spans 13 residues. Deletions cut 0 bases from V and 11 bases from J, with 16 bases between. CDR1 and CDR2 (germline): DFQATT, SNEGSKA (reference sequence). The CDR3 spells CSARDPQGAGAFF. CDR3 nucleotide sequence: TGCAGTGCTAGAGACCCGCAGGGAGCGGGGGCTTTCTTT.

This clonotype was seen more than once but under ten times. CDR3 loop: CSTRDRGGSGEKLFF. CDR3 coding DNA: TGCAGTACCCGGGACAGGGGAGGGTCTGGTGAAAAACTGTTTTTT. The chain has TRBV20-1 and TRBJ1-4, with 10 bases aligning to TRBD1. The V and J ends lost 8 bases and 7 bases, in that order; junction bases with no gene match: 13. The V gene's germline CDR1 is DFQATT and CDR2 SNEGSKA (reference sequence). The CDR3 has 15 amino acids.

V usage is TRBV7-6 and J usage is TRBJ1-4; no firm D call. This CDR3 region has 13 residues. Trimming removed 2 bases at V and 7 bases at J, with 8 bases between. From germline, CDR1 is SGHVS and CDR2 FNYEAQ. For the CDR3, the DNA is TGTGCCAGCAGCTTAACAGAAACTGAAAAACTGTTTTTT. Protein sequence: CASSLTETEKLFF.

There are a few counts of this clonotype. The chain joins TRBV15 to TRBJ2-1; TRBD2 matches 13 bases. Germline CDR1 is LNHNV and CDR2 is YYDKDF (reference sequence). The length of the CDR3 is 16 residues. Unmatched junction bases numbered 6, after V lost 3 bases and J lost 7 bases. The CDR3 DNA follows: TGTGCCACCAGCAGGATGGGACTAGCGGGGAATAATGAGCAGTTCTTC. Protein sequence: CATSRMGLAGNNEQFF.

There are a few counts of this clonotype. CDR3 sequence: CASSLRPNGNTEAFF. The CDR3 coding sequence is TGTGCCAGCAGTTTACGTCCGAATGGGAACACTGAAGCTTTCTTT. This chain uses TRBV27 with TRBJ1-1; D is unclear. V dropped 2 bases and J dropped 1 base, with 11 bases sitting between them. The CDR3 loop spans 15 amino acids. In germline, CDR1 is MNHEY, CDR2 SMNVEV (reference sequence).

V usage is TRBV10-3 and J usage is TRBJ2-7; D unclear. This CDR3 has 12 residues. The germline V gene encodes CDR1 ENHRY and CDR2 SYGVKD. CDR3 DNA sequence: TGTGCCATCAGTGAGTCCACGACCGCCGTCCACGTC. Residues: CAISESTTAVHV.

The chain couples TRBV11-1 to TRBJ2-1, with D perhaps TRBD2 (6 bases). The ends were cut back, 7 bases at V and 1 base at J, with 26 bases in the middle. The CDR3 is made up of 19 amino acids. CDR1 SGHAT and CDR2 FQDESV come from the germline V gene (reference sequence). CDR3 loop: CASTLGWRGSRQSYNEQFF. Here the CDR3 DNA reads TGTGCCAGCACCCTAGGATGGCGGGGTTCAAGACAATCCTACAATGAGCAGTTCTTC.

This clonotype was recorded many times. The V gene is TRBV4-1, the J gene TRBJ2-3; 7 bases are a match to TRBD1. Germline V lookup: CDR1 MGHRA, CDR2 YSYEKL. Trimming at V came to 4 bases and at J to 4 bases, leaving 8 bases not matched to a gene. The CDR3 extends over 15 amino acids. The DNA for the CDR3 is TGCGCCAGCAGCCGTCCCGGGACAGTTTCAGATACGCAGTATTTT. Protein product: CASSRPGTVSDTQYF.

This chain links TRBV24-1 with TRBJ2-5, with no clear D. Deletions cut 1 base from V and 3 bases from J, with 8 bases between. The CDR3 covers 14 residues. Per the germline V gene, CDR1 is KGHDR and CDR2 is SFDVKD. As DNA, the CDR3 is TGTGCCACCAGTGATTTCAGGACGGAAGAGACCCAGTACTTC. It yields the protein CATSDFRTEETQYF.

This clonotype was observed a handful of times. The V gene is TRBV27, the J gene TRBJ2-7; D unclear. This CDR3 has 15 residues. The V and J ends lost 2 bases and 0 bases respectively, with 11 bases between them. CDR1 is MNHEY, CDR2 SMNVEV, per germline (reference sequence). The CDR3 coding sequence is TGTGCCAGCAGTTTAAAGGGTAGGGCCTCCTACGAGCAGTACTTC. Its translation: CASSLKGRASYEQYF.

This clonotype showed up just a few times. The V call is TRBV12-3 or TRBV12-4, the J call TRBJ1-5, with D uncertain. Trimming stripped 6 bases from V and 6 bases from J, with 9 bases between. The CDR3 extends over 12 amino acids. The CDR3 is CASSSPPQPQHF. CDR3 bases: TGTGCCAGCAGCTCCCCCCCTCAGCCCCAGCATTTT.

This clonotype was detected a few times. The chain uses TRBV20-1 and TRBJ2-4; 9 bases are shared with TRBD2. V lost 2 bases to trimming and J lost 10 bases; unmatched junction nucleotides: 6. The CDR3 has 13 amino acids. Germline-derived CDR1 and CDR2 are DFQATT and SNEGSKA (reference sequence). The CDR3 nucleotides read TGCAGTGCTAGACCCGGGACTAGCTCTATTCAGTACTTC. Translated: CSARPGTSSIQYF.

J is TRBJ2-5 and V is TRBV7-6; a weak D match, TRBD1 (5 bases). There are 16 residues in the CDR3. Germline-derived CDR1 and CDR2 are SGHVS and FNYEAQ. V was pared by 3 bases and J by 2 bases, with 16 bases between. CDR3 DNA sequence: TGTGCCAGCAGCTTCGTTTCTCGAAGGGGACAAGAGACCCAGTACTTC. As protein: CASSFVSRRGQETQYF.

The chain has TRBV30 and TRBJ2-7; possible D gene TRBD1, 5 bases. Germline loops: CDR1 GTSNPN, CDR2 SVGIG (reference sequence). Trimming removed 3 bases from V and 3 bases from J, with 6 bases in between. CDR3 size: 11 residues. The CDR3, as DNA: TGTGCCTGGAGCACAGGCTACGAGCAGTACTTC. This encodes CAWSTGYEQYF.

The chain links TRBV7-8 to TRBJ2-3, with TRBD2 as a possible D gene (7 bases). The length of the CDR3 is 15 residues. CDR1 and CDR2 (germline): SGHVS, FQNEAQ. Trimming cost V 0 bases and J 6 bases, with 13 bases left between them. Here the CDR3 reads CASSLAGGHADTQYF. CDR3 sequence (DNA): TGTGCCAGCAGCTTAGCGGGGGGGCACGCGGATACGCAGTATTTT.

The chain combines TRBV6-2 or TRBV6-3 with TRBJ2-7; 12 bases agree with TRBD1. Trimming at V came to 6 bases and at J to 0 bases, leaving 21 bases not matched to a gene. The CDR3 extends over 21 amino acids. Germline V gene sequence: CDR1 MNHEY, CDR2 SVGEGT. CDR3 nucleotide sequence: TGTGCCAGCAGCCGGGGACAGGGGGCGACCCTTAAGACCGCTAGCTCCTACGAGCAGTACTTC. Amino acid sequence: CASSRGQGATLKTASSYEQYF.

This clonotype was seen a handful of times. V gene TRBV5-1 combines with J gene TRBJ2-7, with 10 bases aligning to TRBD2. Germline trimming cut 0 bases from V and 3 bases from J; bases unmatched to any gene: 3. Germline CDR1 is SGHRS and CDR2 is YFSETQ. The CDR3 is made up of 15 amino acids. The CDR3 DNA follows: TGCGCCAGCAGCTTGGGGCTAGCGGGGGTCTACGAGCAGTACGTC. This sequence encodes CASSLGLAGVYEQYV.

The J gene is TRBJ2-5, the V gene TRBV20-1, with D possibly being TRBD1 or TRBD2 (5 bases each). CDR3 length equals 15 residues. CDR1 is DFQATT and CDR2 is SNEGSKA in the germline V gene (reference sequence). V was shortened by 6 bases and J by 2 bases, with 19 bases between the two germline ends. CDR3: CSAGDVGAVQETQYF. CDR3 sequence (DNA): TGCAGTGCCGGGGATGTTGGGGCAGTACAAGAGACCCAGTACTTC.

This clonotype was recorded a few times. The J gene is TRBJ2-1, the V gene TRBV15; D possibly uses TRBD1 or TRBD2 (5 bases each). CDR1 and CDR2 from the germline V gene are LNHNV and YYDKDF (reference sequence). V was trimmed by 3 bases and J by 3 bases, leaving 12 bases between them. This CDR3 is 15 amino acids long. CDR3 region: CATSRTRDRYNEQFF. The CDR3 DNA reads as TGTGCCACCAGCAGGACCCGGGACCGCTACAATGAGCAGTTCTTC.

V usage is TRBV19 and J usage is TRBJ1-2; D gene ambiguous. The V end lost 6 bases, the J end lost 1 base, and 12 bases lay between the germline ends. The V gene's germline CDR1 is LNHDA and CDR2 SQIVND (reference sequence). The CDR3 loop spans 14 amino acids. The CDR3 coding sequence is TGTGCCAGTAGGAGGGAGTTGGGTAACTATGGCTACACCTTC. Its translation: CASRRELGNYGYTF. The entire variable domain, with the rest obtained from reference TRBV19 and TRBJ1-2, is as follows: DGGITQSPKYLFRKEGQNVTLSCEQNLNHDAMYWYRQDPGQGLRLIYYSQIVNDFQKGDIAEGYSVSREKKESFPLTVTSAQKNPTAFYLCASRRELGNYGYTFGSGTRLTVV.

This chain joins TRBV21-1 and TRBJ2-1; the table's D call of TRBD2 was not tested on the DNA. TRBV21-1 is annotated as a pseudogene. The CDR3 totals 11 residues. CDR3 protein: CAPLGDNEQFF. Here the CDR3 DNA reads TGTGCCCCACTAGGGGATAATGAGCAGTTCTTC.

The chain uses TRBV18 and TRBJ1-6; 9 positions match TRBD1. The length of the CDR3 is 16 residues. Germline V lookup: CDR1 KGHSH, CDR2 LQKENI. V lost 6 bases to trimming and J lost 5 bases; unmatched junction nucleotides: 8. The CDR3 DNA reads as TGTGCCAGCTCCCCGAACAGGGGGCGGAATAATTCACCCCTCCACTTT. Residues: CASSPNRGRNNSPLHF.

The chain is built from TRBV6-5 and TRBJ2-5, with a possible D match to TRBD1 (5 bases). CDR3 length: 12 amino acids. Trimming took 8 bases from V and 1 from J, leaving 8 bases between them. Germline V gene sequence: CDR1 MNHEY, CDR2 SVGAGI. The CDR3 bases are TGTGCCAGCGGGGCAGCCCAAGAGACCCAGTACTTC. Encoded protein: CASGAAQETQYF.

This clonotype has ten or more counts. The chain uses TRBV7-3 and TRBJ1-6, with a weak D call TRBD1 (5 bases). CDR3 size: 18 residues. Germline V gene sequence: CDR1 SGHTA, CDR2 FQGTGA. Trimming took 6 bases from V and 0 from J, leaving 18 bases between them. This CDR3 reads CASSSHGGASSYNSPLHF. In nucleotides, the CDR3 is TGTGCCAGCAGTTCCCACGGTGGGGCGAGCTCCTATAATTCACCCCTCCACTTT.

This chain connects TRBV5-1 to TRBJ2-3, with TRBD1 identical over 7 bases. J lost 1 base, V lost 4 bases, and 6 bases had no gene match. The CDR3 is 15 residues long. The germline V gene has CDR1 SGHRS and CDR2 YFSETQ. The CDR3 loop reads CASSLGDSRTDTQYF. Here the CDR3 DNA reads TGCGCCAGCAGCCTGGGGGACAGCCGCACAGATACGCAGTATTTT. Full variable domain (missing parts from reference TRBV5-1 and TRBJ2-3): KAGVTQTPRYLIKTRGQQVTLSCSPISGHRSVSWYQQTPGQGLQFLFEYFSETQRNKGNFPGRFSGRQFSNSRSEMNVSTLELGDSALYLCASSLGDSRTDTQYFGPGTRLTVL.

V and J are TRBV15 and TRBJ2-7; 7 bases align to TRBD1. Unmatched junction bases numbered 5, after V lost 1 base and J lost 5 bases. The CDR3 covers 14 residues. Per the germline V gene, CDR1 is LNHNV and CDR2 is YYDKDF (reference sequence). Written as DNA, the CDR3 is TGTGCCACCAGCAGAGCCGACAGGGCAAACGAGCAGTACTTC. It codes for CATSRADRANEQYF.